This T cell receptor beta chain was recovered during a study of shared clonotypes between healthy human individuals. Deletions cut 3 bases from V and 4 bases from J, with 10 bases between. This CDR3 is 14 amino acids long. Per the germline V gene, CDR1 is SGHAT and CDR2 is FQNNGV. Sequencing was performed with immunoSEQ multiplex PCR; in TCRdb, only in-frame clones are kept and a portion is missing. There are about 730,000 clones in the sample; roughly two thirds occur only once, and around 1.7% lies in the top ten. Naive CD45RA+ and memory CD45RA-negative subsets were split from CD4+ cells. The gene calls are TRBV11-2 and TRBJ1-5, with D uncertain. The sequenced sample was memory CD4+ T cells sorted from blood. Subset meaning: CD45RA-negative fraction. The clonotype originates from a woman in her thirties in good health. The CDR3 loop reads CASSFSGGNQPQHF. The CDR3, as DNA: TGTGCCAGCAGCTTTTCGGGCGGTAATCAGCCCCAGCATTTT.